This passage covers 27 T cell receptor beta chains from one sample sequenced in a study of immune characterization of retroperitoneal liposarcoma. TCRdb reprocessed the PCR reads via MiXCR and lists one record per CDR3 protein. Among 800 to 1,000 distinct CDR3 sequences, under 35% were seen once, and the ten largest hold around 21%. The sequencing input was tumor tissue. The receptors come from a male donor with retroperitoneal liposarcoma.

This clonotype is classed as large (0.1 to 1%). The chain links TRBV6-1 to TRBJ2-1; a possible D gene is TRBD2 (5 bases). Trimming cost V 8 bases and J 15 bases, with 20 bases left between them. Germline CDR1 is MNHNS and CDR2 is SASEGT. CDR3 length: 12 amino acids. CDR3 protein: CASGPAGELPFF. CDR3 sequence (DNA): TGTGCCAGCGGCCCGGCTGGGGAGCTACCGTTCTTC.

The chain has TRBV20-1 and TRBJ2-5, with 8 bases fitting TRBD2. V was pared by 5 bases and J by 2 bases, with 10 bases of the junction left unmatched. Germline CDR1 reads DFQATT; CDR2 reads SNEGSKA (reference sequence). The CDR3 has 15 amino acids. CDR3 in amino acids: CSAQGPGGAQETQYF. For the CDR3, the DNA is TGCAGTGCTCAGGGACCGGGAGGGGCTCAAGAGACCCAGTACTTC.

In its sample, this clonotype was seen a few times. V is TRBV6-6 and J is TRBJ1-1; D is unresolved. Germline assignment: CDR1 MNHNY and CDR2 SVGAGI (reference sequence). The CDR3 consists of 11 residues. The V end was cut by 2 bases, the J end by 5 bases, with 3 bases between. In DNA, the CDR3 is TGTGCCAGCAGTTACGGGACTGAAGCTTTCTTT. This translates into CASSYGTEAFF.

This rearrangement joins TRBV7-2 to TRBJ2-3; D is unclear. Germline V gene sequence: CDR1 SGHTA, CDR2 FQGNSA. CDR3 length equals 14 residues. Trimming stripped 5 bases from V and 1 base from J, with 10 bases between. CDR3 in DNA: TGTGCCAGCAGCCTTGGGATTGGCACAGATACGCAGTATTTT. Its translation: CASSLGIGTDTQYF.

This clonotype is large within its sample. V usage is TRBV7-2 and J usage is TRBJ2-5, with 9 nucleotides matching TRBD1. With the DNA end fitting TRBJ2-7 better, the J assignment may be wrong. Germline CDR1 SGHTA, CDR2 FQGNSA. The CDR3 runs to 15 residues. This chain's CDR3 is CASSLAGTGIYEQYF. The DNA for the CDR3 is TGTGCCAGCAGCTTAGCCGGGACAGGGATTTACGAGCAGTACTTC.

The CDR3 sequence: CASSYADFRWNEQYF. CDR3 nucleotide sequence: TGTGCCAGCAGTTACGCCGACTTCCGGTGGAACGAGCAGTACTTC. The chain carries TRBV6-6 and TRBJ2-1; D is unclear. The J call may be faulty, since TRBJ2-7 better matches the DNA end. Per the germline V gene, CDR1 is MNHNY and CDR2 is SVGAGI (reference sequence). The length of the CDR3 is 15 residues.

This chain connects TRBV27 to TRBJ2-1; 7 bases line up with TRBD1. Germline-derived CDR1 and CDR2 are MNHEY and SMNVEV (reference sequence). The CDR3 has 15 residues. V shed 3 bases and J 4 bases; nucleotides not matched to a gene: 6. The CDR3 nucleotides are TGTGCCAGCAGTTTGGGGACAGCTATTTACAATGAGCAGTTCTTC. Translation gives CASSLGTAIYNEQFF.

This clonotype was picked up a small number of times. A single base separates this from a much larger clone, so it may be a read error. This sequence joins TRBV6-1 and TRBJ2-5; 7 positions match TRBD1. This CDR3 is 13 amino acids long. Germline lookup yields CDR1 MNHNS and CDR2 SASEGT. J was trimmed by 11 bases and V by 5 bases; bases with no gene match: 11. CDR3 sequence (DNA): TGTGCCAGCAGTTCTGGGACAGAAAATGAGCAGTACTTC. Translating it yields CASSSGTENEQYF.

V and J are TRBV6-1 and TRBJ2-1, with D perhaps TRBD1 or TRBD2 (5 bases each). CDR1 and CDR2 from the germline V gene are MNHNS and SASEGT. The CDR3 sequence is 15 residues long. Trimming shortened V by 1 base and J by 10 bases, and 17 bases separated the two germline ends. This CDR3 is CASSEGDPSSYEQFF. The DNA of the CDR3 is TGTGCCAGCAGTGAAGGGGACCCAAGCTCCTACGAGCAGTTCTTC.

V and J are TRBV28 and TRBJ2-7, with D perhaps TRBD2 (6 bases). Germline V lookup: CDR1 MDHEN, CDR2 SYDVKM. The ends were cut back, 4 bases at V and 1 base at J, with 14 bases in the middle. The CDR3 sequence is 15 residues long. The CDR3 bases are TGTGCCAGCAGTTCTGTGGGGGGAGTATCCTACGAGCAGTACTTC. Protein product: CASSSVGGVSYEQYF.

The chain carries TRBV12-3 or TRBV12-4 and TRBJ2-5, with D perhaps TRBD2 (6 bases). This CDR3 spans 14 amino acids. Trimming cost V 6 bases and J 7 bases, with 18 bases left between them. The CDR3 loop reads CASSYLGVGGTQYF. CDR3 nucleotide sequence: TGTGCCAGCAGCTACCTGGGGGTCGGGGGGACCCAGTACTTC.

This clonotype is classed as large. V usage is TRBV7-2 and J usage is TRBJ2-1, with D possibly being TRBD2 (6 bases). With the DNA end fitting TRBJ2-5 better, the J assignment may be wrong. The CDR3 is made up of 12 amino acids. CDR1 is SGHTA and CDR2 is FQGNSA in the germline V gene. In nucleotides, the CDR3 is TGTGCCAGCAGCTTTCATAGGGAGGCCCAGTACTTC. Translation: CASSFHREAQYF.

This clonotype is judged large. The chain couples TRBV6-1 to TRBJ2-1; D not resolved. The CDR3 runs to 13 residues. Germline CDR1 is MNHNS and CDR2 is SASEGT. The V end lost 7 bases, the J end lost 10 bases, and 17 bases lay between the germline ends. DNA for the CDR3: TGTGCCAGCACGGACCCGCGTGCCTACGAGCAGTTCTTC. The encoded protein is CASTDPRAYEQFF.

The CDR3 coding sequence is TGTGCCAGCAGCTTTACAGCGGGAGGGGTGGGTGAGCAGTTCTTC. It encodes CASSFTAGGVGEQFF. This chain uses TRBV5-4 with TRBJ2-1; TRBD2 agrees at 10 bases. The CDR3 contains 15 residues. With V trimmed by 2 bases and J by 9 bases, 8 bases remained unmatched. Germline values: CDR1 SGHNT, CDR2 YYREEE (reference sequence).

The chain carries TRBV9 and TRBJ2-1; D may match TRBD1 or TRBD2 (5 bases each). Judging by the DNA end, TRBJ2-5 fits better; the J call may be wrong. The CDR3 is 15 residues long. Per germline, CDR1 SGDLS and CDR2 YYNGEE. CDR3 nucleotide sequence: TGTGCCAGCAGCCTAGGTTGGGGGATCCAAGAGACCCAGTACTTC. This codes for CASSLGWGIQETQYF.

This chain joins TRBV6-1 and TRBJ2-1; a possible D gene is TRBD2 (5 bases). The assigned J gene may be wrong: the sequence end matches TRBJ2-7 better. This CDR3 region has 15 residues. CDR1 is MNHNS, CDR2 SASEGT, per germline. CDR3 amino acids: CASSPPGVVSAGQYF. CDR3 coding DNA: TGTGCCAGCAGTCCCCCCGGGGTTGTGTCGGCTGGGCAGTACTTC.

V is TRBV6-5 and J is TRBJ2-5, with D perhaps TRBD2 (6 bases). The DNA end is more similar to TRBJ2-1, so the J call may be wrong. CDR1 is MNHEY, CDR2 SVGAGI, per germline. This CDR3 has 18 amino acids. CDR3 nucleotides: TGTGCCAGCAGAAGTCAAACGGGGGAGGACTTAAGGTGGAATGAGCAGTTCTTC. This codes for CASRSQTGEDLRWNEQFF.

CDR3 protein: CASSQGGQLGANVLTF. As DNA, the CDR3 is TGCGCCAGCAGCCAAGGCGGACAGCTTGGGGCCAACGTCCTGACTTTC. The chain is built from TRBV4-1 and TRBJ2-6; TRBD1 is a possible D gene (6 bases). Germline V lookup: CDR1 MGHRA, CDR2 YSYEKL. The CDR3 has 16 amino acids. Trimming removed 1 base from V and 3 bases from J, with 10 bases in between.

This clonotype is categorized as large (0.1 to 1%). The chain joins TRBV11-3 to TRBJ2-1; perhaps TRBD2 as D (6 bases). The CDR3 extends over 12 amino acids. V was cut by 3 bases and J by 9 bases, with 9 bases left in between. Germline lookup yields CDR1 SGHNT and CDR2 YENEEA. As DNA, the CDR3 is TGTGCCAGCAGCTTTGGGACTTCTGAGCAGTTCTTC. This codes for CASSFGTSEQFF.

This clonotype was seen more than once but under ten times. The V and J genes are TRBV6-1 and TRBJ2-5; perhaps TRBD1 as D (6 bases). CDR1 is MNHNS and CDR2 is SASEGT in the germline V gene. Between the trimmed V and J ends, which lost 1 base and 1 base, there was a span of 10 bases. This CDR3 is 15 amino acids long. The CDR3 region is CASSEGSGAQETQYF. The DNA of the CDR3 is TGTGCCAGCAGTGAAGGGTCAGGGGCCCAAGAGACCCAGTACTTC.

This clonotype has more than one count but fewer than ten. The chain uses TRBV25-1 and TRBJ2-3; D unresolved. This CDR3 has 13 residues. V was cut by 9 bases and J by 10 bases, with 20 bases left in between. Germline V gene lookup returns CDR1 MGHDK and CDR2 SYGVNS. The CDR3 spells CARDRALLGAQYF. The DNA of the CDR3 is TGTGCCAGAGACCGGGCCTTACTCGGTGCGCAGTATTTT.

The rearrangement joins TRBV7-2 to TRBJ2-1, with D perhaps matching TRBD1 or TRBD2 (6 bases each). The CDR3 totals 16 residues. Germline lookup yields CDR1 SGHTA and CDR2 FQGNSA. Trimming took 3 bases from V and 3 from J, leaving 15 bases between them. CDR3 DNA: TGTGCCAGCAGCTTGCAAGTCAGGGGAGGCTACAATGAGCAGTTCTTC. Its translation: CASSLQVRGGYNEQFF.

By frequency in the sample, this clonotype is medium-sized. The chain is built from TRBV6-6 and TRBJ2-2; the match to TRBD2 covers 7 bases. The length of the CDR3 is 15 residues. V trimming: 3 bases; J trimming: 5 bases; junction bases outside the gene matches: 6. The V gene's germline CDR1 is MNHNY and CDR2 SVGAGI (reference sequence). CDR3 bases: TGTGCCAGCAGTTATGGGGTTAGCGGGACCGGGGAGCTGTTTTTT. Protein sequence: CASSYGVSGTGELFF.

Judged by abundance, this clonotype is hyperexpanded (1% or more). The J gene is TRBJ2-1, the V gene TRBV6-1, with D unresolved. Germline V CDR1 and CDR2: MNHNS, SASEGT. This CDR3 has 14 amino acids. Trimming left V 5 bases short and J 3 bases short, with 11 bases between. Written as DNA, the CDR3 is TGTGCCAGCAGTCCTGGGATCGGCTACAATGAGCAGTTCTTC. It translates to CASSPGIGYNEQFF.

This clonotype was observed a few times. The chain joins TRBV11-3 to TRBJ2-1; D may be TRBD1 or TRBD2 (5 bases each). Gene TRBJ2-7 matches the end of the DNA better, so the J call may be wrong. This CDR3 has 17 amino acids. The germline CDR1 and CDR2 sequences are SGHNT and YENEEA. The CDR3 here is CASSLRVGATTYNEQYF. The CDR3 nucleotides are TGTGCCAGCAGCCTTCGCGTCGGGGCTACTACCTACAATGAGCAGTACTTC.

In this sample, this clonotype is large. The chain couples TRBV6-1 to TRBJ2-2; D is perhaps TRBD2 (5 bases). The germline V gene encodes CDR1 MNHNS and CDR2 SASEGT. V dropped 4 bases and J dropped 1 base, with 10 bases sitting between them. This CDR3 region has 15 residues. This CDR3 reads CASSVGRMNTGELFF. The CDR3 DNA is TGTGCCAGCAGTGTGGGGAGAATGAACACCGGGGAGCTGTTTTTT.

The count of this clonotype is one. The chain carries TRBV9 and TRBJ2-6, with 8 bases aligning to TRBD2. The last part of the DNA fits TRBJ2-7 better; the J call may be wrong. The CDR3 spans 15 residues. The germline gives CDR1 SGDLS, CDR2 YYNGEE. DNA of the CDR3: TGTGCCAGCAGCGTAGCTTCGGGACTAGGCTACGAGCAGTACTTC. The encoded protein is CASSVASGLGYEQYF.